Detailed here is one T cell receptor (beta chain). What it binds is not known. Sequencing libraries for TCR beta were prepared with iRepertoire HTBI primers and Arm-PCR of CDR3 regions. One entry per CDR3 protein results from TCRdb running MiXCR on the multiplex PCR reads. The sample records roughly 450,000 distinct CDR3 sequences, 23% being singletons. This sample is part of a study of regulatory T cells in long-lasting Graves disease. Whole-study context: Patients with persistent Graves' disease had over 5 years of antithyroid drugs and persistent TSH receptor antibodies. Study results and limitations: Thyroid tissue was not sampled; only peripheral blood was. Persistent patients had a count of shared public clonotypes (2,741) that exceeded that of new patients (around 1,000). Under persistent disease, TRBV28, TRBJ1-2 and TRBJ2-5 were used preferentially.

This sample's time point: persistent/refractory GD, antithyroid drugs over 5 years with positive TRAb. The authors made the TCR library using RNA they extracted from PBMCs. The CDR3 length is 14 residues. Germline values: CDR1 LGHDT, CDR2 YNNKEL (reference sequence). The ends lost 6 bases at V and 10 bases at J; junction bases unmatched: 10. The receptor was isolated from a female donor with Graves disease. The sequencing here drew on peripheral blood mononuclear cells (PBMCs), taken when the disease was refractory, from a patient treated with antithyroid drugs. The chain recombines TRBV3-1 with TRBJ2-1, with 9 positions matching TRBD1. The CDR3 sequence: CASREDRGRGEQFF. The CDR3 DNA reads TGTGCCAGCAGAGAGGACAGGGGCCGGGGGGAGCAGTTCTTC.